The 20 T cell receptor beta chains listed next were all sequenced from one sample in a study of cytomegalovirus exposure and HLA in healthy donors. 60 Vbeta and 13 Jbeta primers were used in PCR. This table comes from immunoSEQ multiplex PCR, and its TCRdb copy is limited to in-frame clones, with some not included. The table lists about 110,000 clones, more than 65% of them singletons, with about 0.92% in the top ten. Sequencing was performed on PBMCs. The receptors were gathered from a woman younger than 45 in good health and CMV-seronegative.

A single count supports this clone. The chain is built from TRBV15 and TRBJ1-4, with no clear D. Trimming took off 0 bases at V and 8 bases at J, with 19 bases between the two ends. The V gene's germline CDR1 is LNHNV and CDR2 YYDKDF (reference sequence). This CDR3 contains 17 residues. CDR3 DNA: TGTGCCACCAGCAGAGATGACACCGGGAGCAGATCAGAAAAACTGTTTTTT. Translation gives CATSRDDTGSRSEKLFF.

This sequence joins TRBV5-6 and TRBJ1-5; TRBD1 agrees at 8 bases. CDR1 is SGHDT, CDR2 YYEEEE, per germline. There are 15 residues in the CDR3. Trimming removed 0 bases from V and 5 bases from J; junction bases left unmatched: 4. The CDR3 DNA reads TGTGCCAGCAGCTTGGGGCAGGGGGCCGATCAGCCCCAGCATTTT. It is translated as CASSLGQGADQPQHF.

The V and J genes are TRBV4-2 and TRBJ1-4; 8 bases fit TRBD1. The germline V gene encodes CDR1 LGHNA and CDR2 YNFKEQ. V dropped 4 bases and J dropped 8; count of bases not matched to a gene: 12. CDR3 length: 16 residues. CDR3 DNA sequence: TGTGCCAGCAGCCCCTCACATGACGGACAGGGAGAAAAACTGTTTTTT. Amino acid sequence: CASSPSHDGQGEKLFF.

The rearrangement joins TRBV5-1 to TRBJ2-7; tentative D call: TRBD2 (6 bases). This CDR3 has 17 residues. In germline, CDR1 is SGHRS, CDR2 YFSETQ. V was cut by 0 bases and J by 7 bases, with 23 bases left in between. CDR3 region: CASSLGGWGGRLREQYF. The CDR3 DNA reads as TGCGCCAGCAGCTTGGGGGGTTGGGGAGGACGCTTACGGGAGCAGTACTTC.

This chain connects TRBV7-9 to TRBJ1-4, with D perhaps TRBD1 (6 bases). This CDR3 has 14 residues. The germline V and J ends were trimmed by 5 bases and 4 bases, with 11 bases remaining between them. The germline CDR1 and CDR2 sequences are SEHNR and FQNEAQ (reference sequence). CDR3 coding DNA: TGTGCCAGCAGCCTGACAGGTTATAATGAAAAACTGTTTTTT. It is translated as CASSLTGYNEKLFF.

This clone was detected a few times. This chain links TRBV5-8 with TRBJ1-1; the D gene is possibly TRBD1 (5 bases). The CDR3 runs to 15 residues. Germline CDR1 and CDR2: SGHTS and YDEGEE. V lost 7 bases, J lost 5 bases, and 21 bases lay in between. The CDR3 DNA is TGTGCCAGCCTTAAGGACATCGGGAGGTGGACTGAAGCTTTCTTT. It specifies CASLKDIGRWTEAFF. The whole variable domain, remainder taken from reference TRBV5-8 and TRBJ1-1, is EAGVTQSPTHLIKTRGQQATLRCSPISGHTSVYWYQQALGLGLQFLLWYDEGEERNRGNFPPRFSGRQFPNYSSELNVNALELEDSALYLCASLKDIGRWTEAFFGQGTRLTVV.

The V and J genes are TRBV6-5 and TRBJ1-1, with a tentative D call TRBD1 (6 bases). The V end lost 6 bases, the J end lost 5 bases, and 13 bases lay between the germline ends. The germline gives CDR1 MNHEY, CDR2 SVGAGI. CDR3 length: 13 residues. CDR3 nucleotide sequence: TGTGCCAGCAGGAGAATAGGGGGAACTGAAGCTTTCTTT. Its translation: CASRRIGGTEAFF.

This clone was seen more than once but under ten times. This chain links TRBV11-3 with TRBJ1-6; D is unresolved. V was cut by 3 bases and J by 0 bases, with 3 bases left in between. CDR3 length: 14 amino acids. Germline CDR1 SGHNT, CDR2 YENEEA. As DNA, the CDR3 is TGTGCCAGCAGCTTCGGCTCCTATAATTCACCCCTCCACTTT. Amino acid sequence: CASSFGSYNSPLHF.

The CDR3 is CASSEATSGGDIEQFF. The CDR3 DNA follows: TGTGCCAGCAGTGAAGCGACTAGCGGGGGGGATATTGAGCAGTTCTTC. This chain joins TRBV2 and TRBJ2-1; 14 bases match TRBD2. The junction had 4 bases not matched to a gene; V was cut back by 0 bases and J by 9 bases. CDR3 size: 16 residues. Germline lookup yields CDR1 SNHLY and CDR2 FYNNEI.

In its sample, this clone was seen a few times. This sample includes further DNA sequences coding for the same CDR3. This chain connects TRBV2 to TRBJ2-1, with D maybe TRBD2 (6 bases). V was cut by 6 bases and J by 7 bases, with 7 bases left in between. CDR3 length equals 11 residues. CDR1 SNHLY and CDR2 FYNNEI come from the germline V gene. The CDR3 DNA reads TGTGCCAGCAGGGAGGGGAATGAGCAGTTCTTC. Amino acid sequence: CASREGNEQFF.

This clone was seen a few times. The rearrangement links TRBV30 to TRBJ1-2, with 7 bases aligning to TRBD1. V lost 3 bases and J lost 4; bases outside the gene matches: 11. The CDR3 runs 15 residues. CDR1 and CDR2 from the germline V gene are GTSNPN and SVGIG (reference sequence). CDR3 sequence reads: CAWSSLPGGFYGYTF. CDR3 nucleotides: TGTGCCTGGAGCTCGCTACCAGGGGGTTTCTATGGCTACACCTTC.

A single count supports this clone. The chain links TRBV4-3 to TRBJ2-5; maybe TRBD1 (5 bases). The CDR3 runs 15 residues. In germline, CDR1 is LGHNA, CDR2 YSLEER. With 2 bases removed from V and 8 bases from J, the gap between germline ends came to 18 bases. CDR3 in amino acids: CASSQRMGLGVTQYF. CDR3 DNA: TGCGCCAGCAGCCAACGCATGGGGCTAGGGGTAACCCAGTACTTC.

This clone came up a few times. The V call is TRBV5-1, the J call TRBJ1-1, with TRBD1 matching 11 bases. This CDR3 is 15 amino acids long. V trimming: 3 bases; J trimming: 2 bases; junction bases outside the gene matches: 3. CDR1 SGHRS and CDR2 YFSETQ come from the germline V gene. CDR3 sequence: CASSWGTGGNTEAFF. The CDR3 DNA is TGCGCCAGCAGCTGGGGGACAGGGGGAAACACTGAAGCTTTCTTT.

CDR3 loop: CASSESYSRELFF. In nucleotides, the CDR3 is TGCGCCAGCAGTGAGTCGTACAGCCGGGAGCTGTTTTTT. The rearrangement links TRBV10-1 to TRBJ2-2; D is uncertain. Trimming removed 0 bases at V and 9 bases at J, with 8 bases between. The CDR3 spans 13 residues. Looked up from germline, CDR1 is WNHNN and CDR2 is SYGVQD (reference sequence).

This clone was picked up one time. This chain links TRBV5-1 with TRBJ1-1; TRBD1 agrees at 9 bases. From germline, CDR1 is SGHRS and CDR2 YFSETQ. Trimming at V came to 4 bases and at J to 1 base, leaving 5 bases not matched to a gene. This CDR3 has 15 residues. In DNA form, the CDR3 reads TGCGCCAGCAGCCGACGGACAGGGGCGAACACTGAAGCTTTCTTT. This sequence encodes CASSRRTGANTEAFF.

This clone was counted a few times. The chain couples TRBV10-1 to TRBJ2-2; 14 bases line up with TRBD2. This CDR3 spans 18 amino acids. CDR1 is WNHNN and CDR2 is SYGVQD in the germline V gene (reference sequence). Trimming removed 1 base from V and 1 base from J; junction bases left unmatched: 2. The CDR3, as DNA: TGCGCCAGCAGTGAGTTCGGGACTAGCGGGAGGAACACCGGGGAGCTGTTTTTT. Amino acids: CASSEFGTSGRNTGELFF.

This clone turned up a few times. The V and J genes are TRBV29-1 and TRBJ2-3; maybe TRBD2 (6 bases). V was trimmed by 4 bases and J by 5 bases, leaving 19 bases between them. This CDR3 has 15 amino acids. Germline V lookup: CDR1 SQVTM, CDR2 ANQGSEA. CDR3 loop: CSVVGSGYGGDTQYF. In DNA, the CDR3 is TGCAGCGTTGTGGGGAGCGGATACGGGGGAGATACGCAGTATTTT.

Only one count was recorded for this clone. Other nucleotide sequences in the sample specify the same CDR3. CDR3 in DNA: TGTGCCAGCATCGGACAGGGAACTGTGAACACTGAAGCTTTCTTT. Translated, it gives CASIGQGTVNTEAFF. The chain carries TRBV7-9 and TRBJ1-1; 8 bases are a match to TRBD1. V was pared by 7 bases and J by 0 bases, with 7 bases of the junction left unmatched. The germline V gene encodes CDR1 SEHNR and CDR2 FQNEAQ (reference sequence). The length of the CDR3 is 15 residues.

The chain carries TRBV30 and TRBJ2-3; 7 bases are shared with TRBD2. CDR1 is GTSNPN and CDR2 is SVGIG in the germline V gene (reference sequence). The CDR3 sequence is 14 residues long. The V and J ends lost 0 bases and 3 bases, in that order; junction bases with no gene match: 3. CDR3 amino acids: CAWSVSGGTDTQYF. CDR3 in DNA: TGTGCCTGGAGTGTCTCGGGAGGAACAGATACGCAGTATTTT.

V gene TRBV14 combines with J gene TRBJ1-6, with a weak D call TRBD1 (6 bases). The CDR3 is made up of 13 amino acids. The V and J ends lost 7 bases and 8 bases respectively, with 12 bases between them. Germline CDR1 and CDR2: SGHDN and FVKESK. The CDR3 here is CASNPRGDSPLHF. As DNA, the CDR3 is TGTGCCAGCAATCCCAGGGGTGATTCACCCCTCCACTTT. Variable domain in full (rest from reference TRBV14 and TRBJ1-6): EAGVTQFPSHSVIEKGQTVTLRCDPISGHDNLYWYRRVMGKEIKFLLHFVKESKQDESGMPNNRFLAERTGGTYSTLKVQPAELEDSGVYFCASNPRGDSPLHFGNGTRLTVT.